This T cell receptor beta chain is from a study of PD-1 blockade in classical Hodgkin lymphoma. Time point reported: cycle 4 day 1 (C4D1), after six to seven weeks of nivolumab. The patients all showed relapse after autologous stem cell transplantation, while their brentuximab vedotin exposure varied. The data were produced by immunoSEQ multiplex PCR, yet TCRdb's version contains in-frame clones alone and is incomplete. The table includes 50,000 to 65,000 clones, about 90% detected once. V shed 1 base and J 0 bases; nucleotides not matched to a gene: 8. CDR1 and CDR2 from the germline V gene are KGHSH and LQKENI. The CDR3 is made up of 17 amino acids.

The source is a human donor with classical Hodgkin lymphoma. The sequences come from peripheral blood mononuclear cells (PBMCs), collected before the fourth cycle of nivolumab. The V gene is TRBV18, the J gene TRBJ1-1; 7 bases map to TRBD1. The CDR3 loop reads CASSPLRQGVMNTEAFF. CDR3 in DNA: TGTGCCAGCTCACCACTACGGCAGGGGGTTATGAACACTGAAGCTTTCTTT.